This TCR beta chain derives from a study of vaccination effects on CD4 cells after COVID-19. Whole-study findings and limits: Vaccine-induced clones in healthy vaccinees cross-reacted with common cold coronaviruses in only 1 of 255 cases.

Before any sequencing was done, the ViraFEST assay used viral peptide pools to expand antigen-specific CD4+ T cells. With around ten days of culture completed, CD4+ T cells were isolated. Vaccine recipients, nucleocapsid antibody negative, had no prior SARS-CoV-2 infection. By proportion, this clone is medium-sized (0.01 to 0.1%). Its specificity is not known. Assay used: immunoSEQ multiplex PCR; TCRdb lists only in-frame clones, some missing. The sample contains 20,000 to 25,000 clones, around 70% of which appear only once. Trimming cost V 8 bases and J 2 bases, with 10 bases left between them. CDR3 length equals 13 residues.

The chain has TRBV12-3 or TRBV12-4 and TRBJ1-5; D gene ambiguous. The input for sequencing was CD4+ T cells from PBMCs cultured with HCoV-229E spike peptides, taken before COVID-19 vaccination. This sequence was found in a human donor who received a COVID-19 vaccine. The CDR3 is CASARGGNQPQHF. The DNA for the CDR3 is TGTGCCAGCGCCCGGGGAGGCAATCAGCCCCAGCATTTT.